This paragraph covers one TCR beta chain sequence. No antigen is known for it. The CDR3 has 15 amino acids. Germline V gives CDR1 SGHRS, CDR2 YFSETQ. Trimming at V came to 4 bases and at J to 5 bases, leaving 5 bases not matched to a gene. The record originates from a study of OX40 agonist ivuxolimab in advanced cancers. Study-wide results and caveats: In CD8+ T cells, expanded clones were on average more numerous than in CD4+. The CD4+ and CD8+ T cells in the blood had expanded clonally by week 6 at 0.1 to 3.0 mg/kg.

TCRdb's table, derived via immunoSEQ multiplex PCR, lists solely in-frame clones and lacks some. The sample records more than 55,000 clones, 80% to 90% being singletons. The chain joins TRBV5-1 to TRBJ2-5; TRBD2 aligns across 13 bases. Sequencing was performed on CD4+ or CD8+ T cells sorted from blood, taken in a trial of the OX40 agonist ivuxolimab. The receptor was derived from an adult with an advanced solid tumor such as melanoma, head and neck, liver or kidney cancer. In nucleotides, the CDR3 is TGCGCCAGCAGCGGTGGGACTAGCGGGGTTGAGACCCAGTACTTC. Amino acid sequence: CASSGGTSGVETQYF.